The sequence of this T cell receptor (beta chain) was determined in a study of control samples from healthy donors and cancer patients. Using immunoSEQ multiplex PCR, the repertoire was profiled, and TCRdb retains in-frame clones only, with some absent. The sample carries 390,000 or so clones, over 75% recorded once. Germline V gene lookup returns CDR1 SGHTA and CDR2 FQGNSA. With 4 bases clipped from V and 2 bases from J, the junction kept 3 bases outside the gene matches. CDR3 length: 15 amino acids. The sample taken for sequencing was PBMCs. The clonotype comes from a man in his forties with head and neck cancer. The chain employs TRBV7-2 and TRBJ2-7; 12 bases line up with TRBD2. The CDR3 DNA reads as TGTGCCAGCAGCTCAGGACTAGCGGGGCCCTACGAGCAGTACTTC. Its translation is CASSSGLAGPYEQYF.